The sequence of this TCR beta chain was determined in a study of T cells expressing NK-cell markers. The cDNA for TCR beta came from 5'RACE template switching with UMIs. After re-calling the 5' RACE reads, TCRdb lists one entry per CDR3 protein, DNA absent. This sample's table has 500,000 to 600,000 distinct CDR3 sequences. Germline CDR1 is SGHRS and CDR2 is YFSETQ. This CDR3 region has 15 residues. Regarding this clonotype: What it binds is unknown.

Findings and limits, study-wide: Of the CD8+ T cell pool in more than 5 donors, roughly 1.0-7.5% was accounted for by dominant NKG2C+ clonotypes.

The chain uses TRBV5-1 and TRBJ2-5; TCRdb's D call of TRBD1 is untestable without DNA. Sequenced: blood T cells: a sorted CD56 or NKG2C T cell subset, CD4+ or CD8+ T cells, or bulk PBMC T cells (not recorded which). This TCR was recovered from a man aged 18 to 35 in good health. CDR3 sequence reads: CASSLVGGAPETQYF. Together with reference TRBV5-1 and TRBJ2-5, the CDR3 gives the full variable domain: KAGVTQTPRYLIKTRGQQVTLSCSPISGHRSVSWYQQTPGQGLQFLFEYFSETQRNKGNFPGRFSGRQFSNSRSEMNVSTLELGDSALYLCASSLVGGAPETQYFGPGTRLLVL.